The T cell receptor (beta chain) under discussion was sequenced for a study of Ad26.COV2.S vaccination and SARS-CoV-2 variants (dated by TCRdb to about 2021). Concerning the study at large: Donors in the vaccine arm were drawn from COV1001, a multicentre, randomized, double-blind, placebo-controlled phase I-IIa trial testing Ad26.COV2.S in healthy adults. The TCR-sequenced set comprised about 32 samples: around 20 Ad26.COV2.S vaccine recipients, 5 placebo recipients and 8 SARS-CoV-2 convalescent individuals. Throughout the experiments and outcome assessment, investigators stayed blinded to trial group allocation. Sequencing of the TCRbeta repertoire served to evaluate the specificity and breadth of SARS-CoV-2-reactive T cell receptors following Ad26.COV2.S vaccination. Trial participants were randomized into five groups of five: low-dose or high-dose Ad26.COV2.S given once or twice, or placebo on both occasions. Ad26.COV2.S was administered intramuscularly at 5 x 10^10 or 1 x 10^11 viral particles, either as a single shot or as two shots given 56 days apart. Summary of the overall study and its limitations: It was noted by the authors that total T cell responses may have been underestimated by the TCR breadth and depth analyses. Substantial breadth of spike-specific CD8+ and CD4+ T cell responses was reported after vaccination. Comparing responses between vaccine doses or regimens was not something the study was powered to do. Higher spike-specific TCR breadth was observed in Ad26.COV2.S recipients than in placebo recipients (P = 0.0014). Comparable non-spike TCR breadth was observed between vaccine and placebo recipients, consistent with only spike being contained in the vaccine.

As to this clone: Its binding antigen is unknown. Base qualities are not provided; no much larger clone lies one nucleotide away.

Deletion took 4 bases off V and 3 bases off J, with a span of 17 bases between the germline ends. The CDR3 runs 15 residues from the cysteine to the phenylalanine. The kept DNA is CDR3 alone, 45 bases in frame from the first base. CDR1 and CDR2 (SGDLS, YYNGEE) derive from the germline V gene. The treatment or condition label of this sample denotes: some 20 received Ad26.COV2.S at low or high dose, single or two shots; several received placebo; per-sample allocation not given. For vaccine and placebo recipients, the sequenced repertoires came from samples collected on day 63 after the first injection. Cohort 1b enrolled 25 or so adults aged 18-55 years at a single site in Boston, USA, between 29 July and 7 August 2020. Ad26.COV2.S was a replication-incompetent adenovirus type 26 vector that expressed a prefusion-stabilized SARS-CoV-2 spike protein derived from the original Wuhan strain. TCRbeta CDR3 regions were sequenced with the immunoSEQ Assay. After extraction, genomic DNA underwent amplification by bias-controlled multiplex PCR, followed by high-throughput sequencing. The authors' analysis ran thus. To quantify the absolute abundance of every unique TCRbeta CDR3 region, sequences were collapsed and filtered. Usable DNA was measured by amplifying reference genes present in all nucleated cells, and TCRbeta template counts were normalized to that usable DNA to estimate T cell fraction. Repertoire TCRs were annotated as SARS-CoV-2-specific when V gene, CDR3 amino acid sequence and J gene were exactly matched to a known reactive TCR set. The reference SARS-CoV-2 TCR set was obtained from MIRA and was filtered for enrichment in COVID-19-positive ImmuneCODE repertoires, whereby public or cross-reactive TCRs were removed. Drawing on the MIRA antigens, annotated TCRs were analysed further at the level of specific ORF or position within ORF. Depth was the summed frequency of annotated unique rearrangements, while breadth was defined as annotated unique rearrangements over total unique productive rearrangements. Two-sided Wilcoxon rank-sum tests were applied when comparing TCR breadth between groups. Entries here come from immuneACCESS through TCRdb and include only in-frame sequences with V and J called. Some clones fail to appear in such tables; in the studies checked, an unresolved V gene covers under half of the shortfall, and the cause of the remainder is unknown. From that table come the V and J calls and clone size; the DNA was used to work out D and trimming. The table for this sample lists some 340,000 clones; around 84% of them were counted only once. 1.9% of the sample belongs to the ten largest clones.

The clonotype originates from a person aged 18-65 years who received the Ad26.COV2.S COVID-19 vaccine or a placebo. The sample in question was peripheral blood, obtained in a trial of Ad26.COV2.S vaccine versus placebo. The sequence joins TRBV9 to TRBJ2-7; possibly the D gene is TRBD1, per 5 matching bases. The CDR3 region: CASSLDSRVGYEQYF. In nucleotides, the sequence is TGTGCCAGCAGCCTAGACAGCCGCGTTGGCTACGAGCAGTACTTC.